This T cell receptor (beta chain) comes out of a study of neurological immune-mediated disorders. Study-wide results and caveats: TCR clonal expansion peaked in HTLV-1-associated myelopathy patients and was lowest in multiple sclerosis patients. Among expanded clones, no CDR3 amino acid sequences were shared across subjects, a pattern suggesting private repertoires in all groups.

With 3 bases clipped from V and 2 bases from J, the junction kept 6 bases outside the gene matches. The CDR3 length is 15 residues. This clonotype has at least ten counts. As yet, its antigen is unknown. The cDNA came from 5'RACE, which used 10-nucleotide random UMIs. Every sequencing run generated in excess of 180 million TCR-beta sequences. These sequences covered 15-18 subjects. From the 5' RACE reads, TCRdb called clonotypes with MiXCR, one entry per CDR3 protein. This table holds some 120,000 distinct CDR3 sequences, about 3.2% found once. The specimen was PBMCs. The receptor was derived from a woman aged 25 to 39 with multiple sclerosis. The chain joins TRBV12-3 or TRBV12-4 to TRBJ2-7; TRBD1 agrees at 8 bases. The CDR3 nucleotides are TGTGCCAGCAGTTTCCCCGGACAGGGCACCTACGAGCAGTACTTC. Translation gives CASSFPGQGTYEQYF.